The 27 T cell receptor beta chains below all came from one sample that was sequenced in a study of T-cell memory formation after mild COVID-19. TCRdb called the 5' RACE reads again in MiXCR, with one record for every CDR3 protein. The sample shows 500,000 to 550,000 distinct CDR3 sequences, roughly 22% of them seen only once. The sequencing input was PBMCs or a T cell subset sorted from them (not recorded which). These receptors all stem from an adult woman who had mild COVID-19 (a few samples of this study predate the infection). Cell type and time point are not known.

This clonotype was detected only a few times. The genes are TRBV10-2 and TRBJ1-2, with 8 bases matching TRBD1. Unmatched junction bases numbered 5, after V lost 3 bases and J lost 8 bases. CDR3 length equals 13 residues. The germline CDR1 and CDR2 sequences are WSHSY and SAAADI. The CDR3 nucleotides read TGCGCCAGCAGTGATGCCAGGGGGCAAGGCTACACCTTC. It encodes CASSDARGQGYTF.

V usage is TRBV19 and J usage is TRBJ1-2; a possible D gene is TRBD1 (5 bases). This CDR3 is built from 15 residues. The germline CDR1 and CDR2 sequences are LNHDA and SQIVND (reference sequence). V lost 1 base, J lost 6 bases, and 15 bases lay in between. CDR3 sequence reads: CASSIGDRLLDGYTF. CDR3 sequence (DNA): TGTGCCAGTAGTATAGGAGACAGACTCCTGGATGGCTACACCTTC.

This clonotype was recorded a few times. The rearrangement joins TRBV7-9 to TRBJ1-5; weak D call: TRBD1 (5 bases). This CDR3 contains 17 residues. Germline V CDR1 and CDR2: SEHNR, FQNEAQ (reference sequence). V was clipped by 0 bases and J by 5 bases, with 17 bases between them. Here the CDR3 DNA reads TGTGCCAGCAGCTTAGCTTCGGGAGGGGTAAAGGATCAGCCCCAGCATTTT. Amino acids: CASSLASGGVKDQPQHF.

This clonotype was counted between two and nine times. The chain carries TRBV15 and TRBJ2-2; TRBD1 matches at 11 bases. With 4 bases clipped from V and 4 bases from J, the junction kept 8 bases outside the gene matches. Germline lookup yields CDR1 LNHNV and CDR2 YYDKDF (reference sequence). CDR3 length: 17 residues. This CDR3 reads CATSKTPGTGGTGELFF. As DNA, the CDR3 is TGTGCCACCAGCAAGACCCCGGGGACAGGGGGCACCGGGGAGCTGTTTTTT. Full variable domain (missing parts from reference TRBV15 and TRBJ2-2): DAMVIQNPRYQVTQFGKPVTLSCSQTLNHNVMYWYQQKSSQAPKLLFHYYDKDFNNEADTPDNFQSRRPNTSFCFLDIRSPGLGDTAMYLCATSKTPGTGGTGELFFGEGSRLTVL.

The chain links TRBV5-5 to TRBJ1-2; 7 bases fit TRBD1. There are 13 residues in the CDR3. Germline trimming cut 3 bases from V and 6 bases from J; bases unmatched to any gene: 5. The germline V gene has CDR1 SGHKS and CDR2 YYEKEE (reference sequence). The CDR3 here is CASSSGTADGYTF. CDR3 sequence (DNA): TGTGCCAGCAGCTCCGGGACAGCCGATGGCTACACCTTC.

This clonotype was seen only a few times. The chain combines TRBV5-1 with TRBJ2-7; D is unresolved. The length of the CDR3 is 14 residues. CDR1 is SGHRS, CDR2 YFSETQ, per germline. Trimming removed 0 bases from V and 0 bases from J, with 7 bases in between. CDR3 coding DNA: TGCGCCAGCAGCTTGGAGGCCAGCTCCTACGAGCAGTACTTC. Protein sequence: CASSLEASSYEQYF.

This chain joins TRBV19 and TRBJ1-5; weak D call: TRBD1 (5 bases). The CDR3 runs to 15 residues. In germline, CDR1 is LNHDA, CDR2 SQIVND (reference sequence). Trimming removed 1 base at V and 6 bases at J, with 13 bases between. The CDR3 is CASSIGNIGGQPQHF. As DNA, the CDR3 is TGTGCCAGTAGTATAGGCAACATTGGGGGTCAGCCCCAGCATTTT.

This clonotype was detected once. The gene calls are TRBV5-1 and TRBJ2-2, with 10 bases lining up with TRBD1. CDR1 is SGHRS, CDR2 YFSETQ, per germline. With V trimmed by 0 bases and J by 1 base, 3 bases remained unmatched. This CDR3 contains 17 residues. CDR3 bases: TGCGCCAGCAGCTTGGGACAGGGGGCAGAGAACACCGGGGAGCTGTTTTTT. Protein sequence: CASSLGQGAENTGELFF.

The V and J genes are TRBV24-1 and TRBJ2-1; 9 nucleotides match TRBD2. The CDR3 is 18 amino acids. Germline-derived CDR1 and CDR2 are KGHDR and SFDVKD. Trimming cost V 2 bases and J 3 bases; bases outside gene matches: 10. The CDR3 loop is CATSDSRGGLASYNEQFF. CDR3 bases: TGTGCCACCAGTGATTCCCGAGGAGGACTAGCGAGCTACAATGAGCAGTTCTTC.

The table lists this clonotype with many counts. J is TRBJ2-3 and V is TRBV15, with 9 bases lining up with TRBD2. J was trimmed by 3 bases and V by 0 bases; bases with no gene match: 7. The V gene's germline CDR1 is LNHNV and CDR2 YYDKDF (reference sequence). The CDR3 consists of 17 residues. Here the CDR3 DNA reads TGTGCCACCAGCAGAGATCGACTAGCGGCGGCAACAGATACGCAGTATTTT. This translates into CATSRDRLAAATDTQYF.

This clonotype was picked up a small number of times. V gene TRBV5-1 combines with J gene TRBJ1-6, with 9 bases lining up with TRBD1. CDR3 length: 17 amino acids. V lost 4 bases, J lost 0 bases, and 5 bases stayed unmatched. Germline-derived CDR1 and CDR2 are SGHRS and YFSETQ. CDR3: CASSRTGVASYNSPLHF. CDR3 nucleotide sequence: TGCGCCAGCAGCCGGACAGGGGTGGCCTCCTATAATTCACCCCTCCACTTT.

This clonotype has a count of ten or more. The rearrangement joins TRBV9 to TRBJ2-3, with 9 nucleotides matching TRBD2. CDR1 is SGDLS, CDR2 YYNGEE, per germline. The CDR3 contains 15 residues. The J segment lost 2 bases and the V segment lost 0 bases, leaving 1 base of the junction unmatched. This chain's CDR3 is CASSVGGGATDTQYF. CDR3 sequence (DNA): TGTGCCAGCAGCGTAGGCGGGGGGGCCACAGATACGCAGTATTTT.

The J gene is TRBJ2-7, the V gene TRBV7-8; D gene uncertain. Deletions cut 8 bases from V and 0 bases from J, with 17 bases between. The CDR3 has 15 amino acids. CDR1 is SGHVS and CDR2 is FQNEAQ in the germline V gene. The CDR3 nucleotides read TGTGCCAGCGGCGACATACCCCCGGGCTCCTACGAGCAGTACTTC. Amino acid sequence: CASGDIPPGSYEQYF. The complete variable domain, with remaining parts taken from reference TRBV7-8 and TRBJ2-7, reads GAGVSQSPRYKVAKRGQDVALRCDPISGHVSLFWYQQALGQGPEFLTYFQNEAQLDKSGLPSDRFFAERPEGSVSTLKIQRTQQEDSAVYLCASGDIPPGSYEQYFGPGTRLTVT.

This clonotype showed up many times. The chain has TRBV5-1 and TRBJ2-4; D not resolved. The germline V gene has CDR1 SGHRS and CDR2 YFSETQ. This CDR3 is built from 16 residues. The V and J ends lost 0 bases and 0 bases respectively, with 10 bases between them. The CDR3 protein is CASSLGDWLAKNIQYF. The CDR3 DNA follows: TGCGCCAGCAGCTTGGGAGACTGGTTAGCCAAAAACATTCAGTACTTC.

The rearrangement links TRBV12-3 or TRBV12-4 to TRBJ2-5; 10 bases line up with TRBD1. The V segment lost 7 bases and the J segment 3 bases; nucleotides outside the gene matches: 14. This CDR3 is built from 17 residues. In nucleotides, the CDR3 is TGTGCCAGCACTCGGGGACAGGGGAAAGACTTCGAAGAGACCCAGTACTTC. Its translation is CASTRGQGKDFEETQYF.

Only a few counts were recorded for this clonotype. The chain employs TRBV20-1 and TRBJ2-2; TRBD1 matches at 7 bases. Germline V gene lookup returns CDR1 DFQATT and CDR2 SNEGSKA (reference sequence). The V segment lost 5 bases and the J segment 6 bases; nucleotides outside the gene matches: 6. The CDR3 extends over 13 amino acids. CDR3: CSAVTGVAGELFF. Here the CDR3 DNA reads TGCAGTGCTGTAACAGGGGTGGCCGGGGAGCTGTTTTTT.

The chain links TRBV5-1 to TRBJ2-5; D possibly uses TRBD1 or TRBD2 (5 bases each). The germline V and J ends were trimmed by 3 bases and 1 base, with 13 bases remaining between them. Germline assignment: CDR1 SGHRS and CDR2 YFSETQ. CDR3 length: 15 amino acids. CDR3 DNA: TGCGCCAGCAGCTCGAAGTTGGGGACCCAAGAGACCCAGTACTTC. Amino acid sequence: CASSSKLGTQETQYF.

This clonotype was detected a few times. The chain combines TRBV7-2 with TRBJ2-7; 7 bases match TRBD2. Looked up from germline, CDR1 is SGHTA and CDR2 is FQGNSA. This CDR3 is 14 amino acids long. The V gene end was trimmed by 7 bases and the J gene end by 2 bases; junction bases not matched to a gene: 8. CDR3 bases: TGTGCCAGCAATGGCGGGAGTAGACCCTACGAGCAGTACTTC. As protein: CASNGGSRPYEQYF.

The rearrangement uses TRBV4-2 and TRBJ1-3; 8 nucleotides agree with TRBD1. J lost 0 bases, V lost 0 bases, and 1 base had no gene match. The germline gives CDR1 LGHNA, CDR2 YNFKEQ. The CDR3 is 16 residues long. DNA of the CDR3: TGTGCCAGCAGCCAAGACGGGACAGGCTCTGGAAACACCATATATTTT. The encoded protein is CASSQDGTGSGNTIYF.

This chain links TRBV29-1 with TRBJ2-7, with TRBD2 identical over 8 bases. The germline gives CDR1 SQVTM, CDR2 ANQGSEA. This CDR3 has 15 residues. V shed 4 bases and J 1 base; nucleotides not matched to a gene: 9. The CDR3 is CSVGPIAGTSYEQYF. The CDR3 DNA sequence: TGCAGCGTTGGCCCAATAGCGGGGACTTCCTACGAGCAGTACTTC.

The chain employs TRBV20-1 and TRBJ1-5; weak D call: TRBD1 (6 bases). The CDR3 covers 14 residues. Germline CDR1 and CDR2: DFQATT and SNEGSKA (reference sequence). Trimming stripped 7 bases from V and 0 bases from J, with 13 bases between. The DNA of the CDR3 is TGCAGTGTCCGAGGGGGGGGTAGCAATCAGCCCCAGCATTTT. Amino acid sequence: CSVRGGGSNQPQHF.

This clonotype was counted only a few times. The chain has TRBV15 and TRBJ2-1, with D unclear. V shed 0 bases and J shed 4 bases, with 13 bases lying between them. Germline CDR1 reads LNHNV; CDR2 reads YYDKDF (reference sequence). The CDR3 covers 16 residues. The CDR3 protein is CATSRDGDLGYNEQFF. CDR3 sequence (DNA): TGTGCCACCAGCAGAGATGGGGATTTGGGTTACAATGAGCAGTTCTTC. The whole variable domain, filled in from reference TRBV15 and TRBJ2-1, reads DAMVIQNPRYQVTQFGKPVTLSCSQTLNHNVMYWYQQKSSQAPKLLFHYYDKDFNNEADTPDNFQSRRPNTSFCFLDIRSPGLGDTAMYLCATSRDGDLGYNEQFFGPGTRLTVL.

The CDR3 sequence is CASGHRAAGYTF. The CDR3 nucleotides read TGTGCCAGTGGTCACAGGGCGGCCGGCTACACCTTC. The chain couples TRBV12-3 or TRBV12-4 to TRBJ1-2; possibly TRBD1 for D (6 bases). This CDR3 is built from 12 residues. V lost 9 bases and J lost 8, with 16 bases in between.

This clonotype has just a few counts. The V and J genes are TRBV20-1 and TRBJ1-2, with no clear D. The V gene's germline CDR1 is DFQATT and CDR2 SNEGSKA (reference sequence). The CDR3 extends over 10 amino acids. V was trimmed by 3 bases and J by 4 bases, leaving 3 bases between them. The CDR3 here is CSARFYGYTF. The CDR3 DNA is TGCAGTGCTAGGTTCTATGGCTACACCTTC.

This clonotype was counted ten times or more. The rearrangement links TRBV11-2 to TRBJ2-3; D possibly corresponds to TRBD1 (5 bases). In germline, CDR1 is SGHAT, CDR2 FQNNGV. The CDR3 is 15 amino acids. V was shortened by 4 bases and J by 5 bases, with 16 bases between the two germline ends. This CDR3 reads CASSWSVLRGDTQYF. The CDR3 DNA sequence: TGTGCCAGCAGCTGGTCAGTGTTAAGGGGAGATACGCAGTATTTT. The entire variable domain, with the rest obtained from reference TRBV11-2 and TRBJ2-3, is as follows: EAGVAQSPRYKIIEKRQSVAFWCNPISGHATLYWYQQILGQGPKLLIQFQNNGVVDDSQLPKDRFSAERLKGVDSTLKIQPAKLEDSAVYLCASSWSVLRGDTQYFGPGTRLTVL.

This clonotype was seen a few times. V and J are TRBV29-1 and TRBJ2-1, with D maybe TRBD1 (6 bases). The CDR3 spans 15 residues. Germline-derived CDR1 and CDR2 are SQVTM and ANQGSEA. V dropped 0 bases and J dropped 6 bases, with 15 bases sitting between them. The CDR3 coding sequence is TGCAGCGTTGAAGACGGACTCCTCAGGGGCAATGAGCAGTTCTTC. Protein: CSVEDGLLRGNEQFF.

This clonotype has just a few counts. The rearrangement links TRBV7-6 to TRBJ2-2, with TRBD2 identical over 8 bases. V dropped 2 bases and J dropped 6; count of bases not matched to a gene: 5. CDR1 and CDR2 (germline): SGHVS, FNYEAQ. The CDR3 totals 15 residues. The CDR3 is CASSLNSGGAGELFF. The CDR3 DNA reads as TGTGCCAGCAGCTTAAATTCCGGGGGGGCCGGGGAGCTGTTTTTT.